The rows below give T cell receptor beta chains drawn from one sample of a study of blood T cell repertoires in COVID-19. Sequencing was performed with immunoSEQ multiplex PCR; in TCRdb, only in-frame clones are kept and a portion is missing. This table has fewer than 150,000 clones, roughly four fifths appearing once. Specimen: peripheral blood. The receptors derive from a man aged 45-65 years with acute or convalescent COVID-19. Each CDR3 is given with its conserved first and last residue. The order of the fields is V gene, J gene, CDR3 protein.

V gene: TRBV10-2; J gene: TRBJ1-2; CDR3 protein: CASSEAGPYGYTF
V gene: TRBV7-8; J gene: TRBJ1-4; CDR3 protein: CASSPLGQGGDEKLFF
V gene: TRBV28; J gene: TRBJ1-5; CDR3 protein: CASSLSVFSGPNQPQHF
V gene: TRBV11-2; J gene: TRBJ1-1; CDR3 protein: CASSLEQGSEAFF
V gene: TRBV7-3; J gene: TRBJ2-1; CDR3 protein: CASSLDGRDYNEQFF
V gene: TRBV3-1/TRBV3-2; J gene: TRBJ1-3; CDR3 protein: CASSQDGGATGNTIYF
V gene: TRBV7-9; J gene: TRBJ1-2; CDR3 protein: CASSSNRDGYTF
V gene: TRBV29-1; J gene: TRBJ1-2; CDR3 protein: CSARRGDYGYTF
V gene: TRBV5-1; J gene: TRBJ2-7; CDR3 protein: CASRPLAGDEQYF
V gene: TRBV2; J gene: TRBJ2-1; CDR3 protein: CASRADRGSYNEQFF
V gene: TRBV4-2; J gene: TRBJ2-3; CDR3 protein: CASSQEVVAGTDTQYF
V gene: TRBV21-1; J gene: TRBJ2-7; CDR3 protein: CASSMGQGATHEQYF
V gene: TRBV6-5; J gene: TRBJ1-2; CDR3 protein: CASSLGQGPYGYTF
V gene: TRBV3-1/TRBV3-2; J gene: TRBJ2-7; CDR3 protein: CASSQSDWTPSSYEQYF
V gene: TRBV5-6; J gene: TRBJ2-2; CDR3 protein: CASSLGRGFTGELFF
V gene: TRBV4-1; J gene: TRBJ2-1; CDR3 protein: CASSQVREPYNEQFF
V gene: TRBV6-5; J gene: TRBJ2-7; CDR3 protein: CASSYSYVGGSDEQYF
V gene: TRBV14; J gene: TRBJ2-5; CDR3 protein: CASSRDREAQETQYF
V gene: TRBV3-1/TRBV3-2; J gene: TRBJ2-5; CDR3 protein: CASSQETEDQYF
V gene: TRBV19; J gene: TRBJ2-1; CDR3 protein: CASSEFGRHNEQFF
V gene: TRBV27; J gene: TRBJ2-6; CDR3 protein: CASTPWVAGGIGANVLTF
V gene: TRBV6-5; J gene: TRBJ1-1; CDR3 protein: CASKMGQGNTEAFF
V gene: TRBV10-3; J gene: TRBJ1-3; CDR3 protein: CATHDISGNTIYF
V gene: TRBV6-1; J gene: TRBJ2-5; CDR3 protein: CASSEGNRVEETQYF
V gene: TRBV4-1; J gene: TRBJ1-2; CDR3 protein: CASSQEGRGNYGYTF
V gene: TRBV3-1/TRBV3-2; J gene: TRBJ1-3; CDR3 protein: CASSDGQGNTIYF
V gene: TRBV7-8; J gene: TRBJ1-1; CDR3 protein: CASSLVTAGEHMDTEAFF
V gene: TRBV29-1; J gene: TRBJ1-1; CDR3 protein: CSVLPGGGGNTEAFF
V gene: TRBV21-1; J gene: TRBJ1-3; CDR3 protein: CASSSRTAGHPSSGNTIYF
V gene: TRBV10-1; J gene: TRBJ2-3; CDR3 protein: CASSGSTPTDTQYF
V gene: TRBV6-1; J gene: TRBJ2-3; CDR3 protein: CASSAASGGFSSTDTQYF
V gene: TRBV7-9; J gene: TRBJ2-7; CDR3 protein: CASSPDRVYPYEQYF
V gene: TRBV7-8; J gene: TRBJ2-7; CDR3 protein: CASSPQGVDYEQYF
V gene: TRBV27; J gene: TRBJ1-3; CDR3 protein: CASSSNTGPSSGNTIYF
V gene: TRBV27; J gene: TRBJ1-4; CDR3 protein: CASRFSGGNEKLFF
V gene: TRBV19; J gene: TRBJ2-3; CDR3 protein: CASSLSGATTDTQYF
V gene: TRBV7-9; J gene: TRBJ2-7; CDR3 protein: CASSADRGRDEQYF
V gene: TRBV5-4; J gene: TRBJ1-4; CDR3 protein: CASSPEIGVGEKLFF
V gene: TRBV27; J gene: TRBJ1-2; CDR3 protein: CASSFGQGAFYGYTF
V gene: TRBV3-1/TRBV3-2; J gene: TRBJ1-2; CDR3 protein: CASSQRELGYTF
V gene: TRBV4-1; J gene: TRBJ2-3; CDR3 protein: CASSQVRAGVTDTQYF
V gene: TRBV19; J gene: TRBJ2-3; CDR3 protein: CASSIGGRRTDTQYF
V gene: TRBV13; J gene: TRBJ2-7; CDR3 protein: CASSSHSGTDYEQYF
V gene: TRBV28; J gene: TRBJ1-3; CDR3 protein: CASSAWTGVRSGNTIYF
V gene: TRBV28; J gene: TRBJ2-2; CDR3 protein: CASLAGSNTGELFF
V gene: TRBV13; J gene: TRBJ2-2; CDR3 protein: CASSGRQANTGELFF
V gene: TRBV11-2; J gene: TRBJ2-2; CDR3 protein: CASSLDPGGPGELFF
V gene: TRBV6-1; J gene: TRBJ2-7; CDR3 protein: CASSEAVRGGYEQYF
V gene: TRBV27; J gene: TRBJ2-3; CDR3 protein: CASSTRTSGSKDTQYF
V gene: TRBV2; J gene: TRBJ1-6; CDR3 protein: CATTPGARNSPLHF
V gene: TRBV14; J gene: TRBJ1-2; CDR3 protein: CASSLGFLRNYGYTF
V gene: TRBV7-9; J gene: TRBJ1-6; CDR3 protein: CAGTGTGNSPLHF
V gene: TRBV6-4; J gene: TRBJ2-5; CDR3 protein: CASWVGGTSGRARETQYF
V gene: TRBV3-1/TRBV3-2; J gene: TRBJ2-7; CDR3 protein: CASSSGQGPYEQYF
V gene: TRBV19; J gene: TRBJ1-5; CDR3 protein: CASSMGTGGHLSNQPQHF
V gene: TRBV27; J gene: TRBJ1-1; CDR3 protein: CASSYKHHRQGADADTEAFF
V gene: TRBV28; J gene: TRBJ2-7; CDR3 protein: CASRLSGSHEQYF
V gene: TRBV3-1/TRBV3-2; J gene: TRBJ1-2; CDR3 protein: CASSQDVGGGYTF
V gene: TRBV5-1; J gene: TRBJ1-2; CDR3 protein: CASSPRGDNYGYTF